This TCR beta chain originates from a study of CD8+ T cells in alopecia areata. In the study overall: Those treated were given oral tofacitinib at 5 to 10 mg twice daily. Severity scores in treated patients reflected the percentage of scalp affected.

Points from the study as a whole: Many expanded lesional clones persisted in scalp and blood during tofacitinib.

The authors extracted RNA and reverse transcribed it into cDNA as the sequencing template. Measured with immunoSEQ multiplex PCR; TCRdb has only the in-frame clones, and not every one. The sample records about 190,000 clones, roughly 60% being singletons. As to treatment: oral pan-JAK inhibitor, 5-10 mg twice daily. Peripheral blood and lesional scalp punch biopsies came from alopecia areata patients. This clone was counted between two and nine times. Its cognate antigen is unknown. Losses at the gene ends were 3 bases for V and 2 bases for J; bases not matched to a gene: 5. CDR1 is SGHDT, CDR2 YYEEEE, per germline. CDR3 size: 14 residues.

The origin of this receptor is a human donor with alopecia areata. Specimen: CD4+ T cells sorted from blood, collected at week 24, from a patient treated with tofacitinib. The chain carries TRBV5-6 and TRBJ2-7; 7 nucleotides line up with TRBD2. This CDR3 reads CASSSPGTTYEQYF. CDR3 DNA sequence: TGTGCCAGCAGCTCGCCAGGGACTACCTACGAGCAGTACTTC.